This TCR beta chain was sequenced in a study of cytomegalovirus exposure and HLA in healthy donors (dated by TCRdb to between 2016 and 2019). Notes on the research overall: In an earlier analysis of fewer than 750 of the donors, less than 350 Gb of sequence data and 95 million to 130 million unique TCR beta sequences from about 179 million T cells were reported. Every discovery cohort repertoire had been produced on one sequencing platform. On average, 235,054 unique TCR beta nucleotide sequences were sequenced per donor among roughly 430 genotyped donors of the cohort, with roughly a sixth of those sequences being non-productive. Of the 300 to 450 genotyped donors, approximately 80% fell in the genetic ancestry cluster associated with self-reported Caucasian donors. An early release covering roughly 580 HLA-typed donors comprised 250 to 350 gigabases of sequencing data and 65 million to 100 million unique TCR sequences. A separate validation cohort of about 110 different subjects was used in addition to the roughly 720-subject first cohort. To study patterns of TCR occurrence, a later analysis re-analyzed previously published TCR beta repertoires from 600 to 750 donors and added high-resolution HLA genotyping. The aim of the study was to test whether cataloging public T cell receptors could identify signatures of past pathogen exposure. The later analysis used no new phenotypic data to find candidate immune exposures, relying instead on TCR beta sequences and their occurrence across donors. To predict cytomegalovirus infection status, the study combined high-throughput TCR immunosequencing, statistical association of individual TCRs with disease status, and machine learning. The study profiled the T cell repertoires of about 720 subjects by immunosequencing and related them to cytomegalovirus serostatus. Because of strong linkage in the cohort, roughly five DR-DQ haplotypes were treated as single units for association and clustering. The number of typed donors differed by locus: roughly 620-640 for A, B, C, DRB1 and DQB1; 500 to 550 for DQA1; approximately 610 for DPA1; and about 470 for DPB1. Alongside the repertoire data, information on donor age, sex, ethnicity and CMV serostatus was compiled. An earlier analysis of 587 of the donors applied high-throughput TCR beta sequencing to assess whether each TCR beta V gene segment acted as functional or pseudogenic. Class I and class II HLA loci were covered by the typing at four-digit resolution. A later genetic analysis used genome-wide SNP genotypes for 398 of the 666 donors, treating that subset as a discovery cohort. What the study reported, not specific to this receptor: In a later analysis, most CMV-associated TCR beta chains were found to appear HLA-restricted, with HLA associations seemingly driven largely by CMV exposure. Linkage disequilibrium might explain the correlated functional status among segregating V segments, but an unknown experimental factor could not be ruled out. In vitro tests confirmed that a few of the cytomegalovirus-associated TCR beta chains recognize cytomegalovirus antigens. A further reported finding was that TCR beta sequences accurately predicted the HLA-A and HLA-B alleles for most subjects in the first cohort. Strong co-occurrence of HLA alleles, especially DR and DQ, made assigning TCR associations to individual alleles difficult. In this cohort, only TCR beta chains were sequenced, and detectable features were limited by the absence of alpha or paired-chain data. Most TCR sequences were seen in very few donors, while some public TCRs were found in many individuals. A later analysis found that HLA-associated TCR beta chains were more clonally expanded and had lower generation probabilities than equally common non-associated chains. For the cohort, immune exposure information was limited to CMV serostatus. According to a later genetic analysis, donors in an Asian-associated ancestry cluster had fewer N-insertions in productive TCRs than the roughly 700-donor mean. The classifier was reported to diagnose cytomegalovirus status with high specificity and sensitivity in both the original and validation cohorts. HLA typing was unavailable for some donors at each locus, so association tests used only the typed subset. Because counts were too low, more than 15 rarely observed V segments, including chromosome 9 orphons, were left out of the earlier analysis of several hundred of the donors. According to a later analysis, parvovirus B19, influenza, CMV and Epstein-Barr virus appeared linked to several top co-occurrence clusters. At a false discovery rate of 0.05, a later analysis linked around 17,000 TCR beta sequences to specific HLA alleles. According to a later analysis, TCR association rates differed among HLA loci, with DRB1 alleles showing the most associated TCRs and HLA-C alleles showing the fewest. Broadly in line with IMGT annotations, most TCR beta V segments showed up in productive rearrangements about 90% or about 30% of the time in an earlier analysis of around 600 of the donors. The authors suggested that the approach could potentially be generalized to other disease states and immunological phenotypes. A later genetic analysis associated a missense DCLRE1C variant with V-gene and J-gene trimming of TCR beta chains, and an independent cohort replicated the association. Presence/absence analyses assumed roughly uniform sequencing depth across donors, an assumption that may not hold. A cluster of highly shared sequence variants was judged likely to be a technical artifact of the sequencing pipeline. In the study, approximately 150 TCR beta chains were listed as associated with cytomegalovirus. Some IMGT-functional V segments, including TRBV6-2 and TRBV6-3, could not be distinguished by the 87-base-pair reads and were therefore excluded.

The cohort comprised approximately 700 healthy bone marrow donors. All cohort members were sampled while nominally healthy, although unrecorded immune exposures were likely present. The donor tested CMV seronegative, placing the donor among the roughly 350 seronegative members of the cohort. A peripheral blood sample was provided by each donor, and peripheral blood mononuclear cells were used for TCR beta sequencing. The Qiagen DNeasy Blood Extraction Kit was used to extract genomic DNA from the blood cell samples. Library preparation used the immunoSEQ multiplex PCR assay. The multiplex PCR relied on a mix of 60 forward primers for TCR Vbeta segments and 13 reverse primers for TCR Jbeta segments. The CDR3 region of rearranged TCR beta genes was amplified from genomic DNA with a multiplex PCR assay. Amplified TCR beta libraries were sequenced as 87-base-pair reads on the Illumina HiSeq System. In the paper's pipeline: In a later analysis, 80 million or so unique TCR beta chains were counted across the 690 or so repertoires, and roughly 11 million of these chains were shared by at least two donors. To remove PCR and sequencing errors, raw reads were error-corrected and collapsed into unique sequences using a nearest-neighbor algorithm that merged closely related sequences. Alignment of CDR3 sequences to IMGT reference sequences was used to assign V, D and J gene segments. For a sequence to be retained, a match of at least six nucleotides was required to both a V gene segment and a J gene segment. Rearrangements were classified as productive when the CDR3 lacked stop codons and remained in frame with V and J, and all other rearrangements were classified as non-productive. Following IMGT convention, CDR3 was defined as the stretch from the second conserved V-encoded cysteine up to the conserved J-encoded phenylalanine. Sequences without an unambiguous match to a single V gene segment were excluded from the earlier analysis of several hundred of the donors. An earlier analysis of 587 of the donors called V segments functional above 56.7% productive rearrangements and segregating when the between-donor standard deviation exceeded 5%. A statistical classification framework was built for diagnosing cytomegalovirus status from the catalog of TCR beta chain sequences. In a later analysis, TCR nucleotide sequences were compared against IMGT/GENE-DB human TR gene sequences so that V and J genes could be assigned. The TCRdist pipeline was used in a later analysis to assign CDR3 sequences and most-parsimonious VDJ recombination scenarios. A later analysis defined each TCR beta chain by its CDR3 amino acid sequence plus V-gene family, and excluded reads lacking a unique V-gene family. In a later analysis, fewer than 650 highly shared, low-generation-probability nucleotide sequences were removed to address suspected cross-contamination and a sequencing artifact. In a later analysis, a clonal expansion index for each public chain was calculated from normalized within-repertoire ranks of inferred template counts. Generation probabilities in a later analysis came from a VDJ recombination model fitted to out-of-frame rearrangements, and those results were checked against IGoR. A later analysis scored TCR-TCR, TCR-HLA and TCR-CMV co-occurrence with hypergeometric tests, applying a repertoire-size bias correction to TCR pairs. False discovery rates were estimated in a later analysis by permuting HLA or CMV assignments 20 times. In a later analysis, co-occurring TCRs were grouped using DBSCAN, and TCRdist sequence similarity was added for clustering within HLA-allele-positive subsets. Repertoires with fewer than 30,000 or more than 120,000 public chains were left out of co-occurrence clustering, as were a few repertoires with anomalous nucleotide sharing. TCRdb holds this immuneACCESS table with in-frame rearrangements only. Some clones are missing; in checked studies, unresolved V genes explain under half, and the rest has no known cause. V and J calls plus clone size are reproduced from that table; the DNA served to infer D and trimming. Here the sample has 100,000 to 150,000 clones; 60% to 80% occur a single time. The top ten constitute 2.5% to 3.5% of the sample.

From cysteine to phenylalanine, the CDR3 is 13 amino acids long. Only the CDR3 DNA is retained, 39 bases long and in frame from the first base. According to the germline V gene (reference sequence), CDR1 reads MNHEY and CDR2 reads SMNVEV. Regarding this clone: Its antigen is currently not known. Qualities for individual bases were not recorded, and no much larger clone is one base off.

The chain is assembled from TRBV27 and TRBJ2-5; the central 7 bases match TRBD2. Judging by the DNA end, TRBJ2-7 fits better; the J call may be wrong. The sequenced material came from PBMCs. This TCR derives from a woman aged 45 to 65 in good health and CMV-seronegative. The CDR3 is CASSPGTIYEQYF. The nucleotide sequence reads as follows: TGTGCCAGCAGTCCAGGGACTATATACGAGCAGTACTTC.